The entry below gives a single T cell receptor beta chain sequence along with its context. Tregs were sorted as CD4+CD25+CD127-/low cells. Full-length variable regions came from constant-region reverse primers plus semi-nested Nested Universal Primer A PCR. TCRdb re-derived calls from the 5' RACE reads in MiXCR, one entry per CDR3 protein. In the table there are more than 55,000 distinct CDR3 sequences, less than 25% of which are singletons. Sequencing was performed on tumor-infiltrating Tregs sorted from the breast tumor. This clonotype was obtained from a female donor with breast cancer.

The CDR3 sequence: CASSLRPSGGVNNEQFF. For the CDR3, the DNA is TGTGCCAGCAGCTTAAGGCCTAGCGGGGGGGTAAACAATGAGCAGTTCTTC. The V and J genes are TRBV11-2 and TRBJ2-1; 12 bases are shared with TRBD2. The CDR3 has 17 residues. Trimming at V came to 2 bases and at J to 5 bases, leaving 7 bases not matched to a gene. The germline gives CDR1 SGHAT, CDR2 FQNNGV.